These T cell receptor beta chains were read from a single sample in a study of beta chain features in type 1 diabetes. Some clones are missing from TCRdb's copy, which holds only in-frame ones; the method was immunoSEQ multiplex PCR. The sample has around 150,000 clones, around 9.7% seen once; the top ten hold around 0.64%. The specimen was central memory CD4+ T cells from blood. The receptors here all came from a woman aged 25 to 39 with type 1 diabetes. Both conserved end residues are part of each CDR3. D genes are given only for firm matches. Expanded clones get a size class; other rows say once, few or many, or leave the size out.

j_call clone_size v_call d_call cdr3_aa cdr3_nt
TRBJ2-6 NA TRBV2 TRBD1 CASTKGAGGSGANVLTF TGTGCCAGCACCAAGGGGGCAGGGGGCTCTGGGGCCAACGTCCTGACTTTC
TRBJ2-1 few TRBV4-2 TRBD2 CASSQAGTSANEQFF TGTGCCAGCAGCCAAGCCGGGACTAGCGCCAATGAGCAGTTCTTC
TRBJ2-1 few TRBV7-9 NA CASSLDSGASYNEQFF TGTGCCAGCAGCTTAGATTCAGGTGCCTCATACAATGAGCAGTTCTTC
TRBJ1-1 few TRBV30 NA CARTRPQGSEAFF TGTGCCCGAACAAGGCCCCAGGGGAGTGAAGCTTTCTTT
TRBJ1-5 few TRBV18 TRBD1 CASSPGTGGFQPQHF TGTGCCAGCTCACCGGGGACAGGGGGCTTCCAGCCCCAGCATTTT
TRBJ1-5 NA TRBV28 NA CASSLSGVQPQHF TGTGCCAGCAGTTTGTCAGGGGTTCAGCCCCAGCATTTT
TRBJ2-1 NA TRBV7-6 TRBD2 CASSWTSGYNEQFF TGTGCCAGCAGCTGGACTAGCGGATACAATGAGCAGTTCTTC
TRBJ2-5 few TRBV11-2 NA CASSLDRTAGETQYF TGTGCCAGCAGCTTAGATCGGACAGCCGGAGAGACCCAGTACTTC
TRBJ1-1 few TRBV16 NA CASSQFGRDTEAFF TGTGCCAGCAGCCAATTCGGGAGGGACACTGAAGCTTTCTTT
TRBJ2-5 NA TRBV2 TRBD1 CAGTDQETQYF TGTGCCGGGACAGACCAAGAGACCCAGTACTTC
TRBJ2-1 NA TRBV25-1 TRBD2 CASSDLAGPYNEQFF TGTGCCAGCAGCGATCTAGCGGGCCCCTACAATGAGCAGTTCTTC
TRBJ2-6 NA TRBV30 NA CAFRGPGANVLTF TGTGCCTTTCGGGGTCCTGGGGCCAACGTCCTGACTTTC
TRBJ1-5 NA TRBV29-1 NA CSVGGGDQPQHF TGCAGCGTTGGGGGCGGGGATCAGCCCCAGCATTTT
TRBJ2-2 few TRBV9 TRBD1 CATGQGQTGELFF TGTGCCACGGGACAGGGACAGACCGGGGAGCTGTTTTTT
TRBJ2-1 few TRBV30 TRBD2 CASSPLGLAGGPGEQFF TGTGCCAGTAGTCCTTTGGGACTAGCGGGAGGGCCGGGTGAGCAGTTCTTC
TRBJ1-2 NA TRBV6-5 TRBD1 CASRLGTDGYTF TGTGCCAGCAGACTCGGGACAGATGGCTACACCTTC
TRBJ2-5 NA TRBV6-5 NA CASSPGVRQTQYF TGTGCCAGCAGTCCGGGGGTTAGGCAGACCCAGTACTTC
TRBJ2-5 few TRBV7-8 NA CASSLGVRERGETQYF TGTGCCAGCAGCTTAGGCGTACGGGAGAGGGGAGAGACCCAGTACTTC
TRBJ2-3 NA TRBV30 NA CAWSVGQGDTQYF TGTGCCTGGAGTGTGGGCCAGGGGGATACGCAGTATTTT
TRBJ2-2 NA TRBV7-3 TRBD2 CASSLAGGPTGELFF TGTGCCAGCAGCTTAGCGGGAGGGCCAACCGGGGAGCTGTTTTTT
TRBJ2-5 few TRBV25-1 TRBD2 CASSTRLAVGGETQYF TGTGCCAGCAGTACTCGACTAGCGGTTGGCGGAGAGACCCAGTACTTC
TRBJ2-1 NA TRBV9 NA CASSSIGGPQFF TGTGCCAGCAGCTCCATAGGGGGTCCGCAGTTCTTC
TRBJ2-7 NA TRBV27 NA CASRHNVVYEQYF TGTGCCAGCAGACACAACGTCGTCTACGAGCAGTACTTC
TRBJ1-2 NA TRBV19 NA CASSTVRYGYTF TGTGCCAGTAGCACGGTGCGCTATGGCTACACCTTC
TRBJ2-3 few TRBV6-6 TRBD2 CASTGTSGRTDTQYF TGTGCCAGCACCGGGACTAGCGGGAGGACAGATACGCAGTATTTT
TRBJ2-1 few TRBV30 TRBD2 CAWSRASGSYNEQFF TGTGCCTGGAGTAGAGCTAGCGGCTCCTACAATGAGCAGTTCTTC
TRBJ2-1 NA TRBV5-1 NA CASSPTQGMRNNEQFF TGCGCCAGCAGTCCCACCCAGGGGATGAGGAACAATGAGCAGTTCTTC
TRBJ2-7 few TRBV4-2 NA CASSQDPQGNYEQYF TGTGCCAGCAGCCAAGATCCGCAGGGCAACTACGAGCAGTACTTC
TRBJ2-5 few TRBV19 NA CASSVTADQETQYF TGTGCCAGTAGTGTTACAGCGGACCAAGAGACCCAGTACTTC
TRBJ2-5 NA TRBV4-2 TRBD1 CASRGQAGREETQYF TGTGCCAGCAGAGGACAGGCTGGCCGAGAAGAGACCCAGTACTTC
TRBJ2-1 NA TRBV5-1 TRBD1 CASSLSGTANYNEQFF TGCGCCAGCAGCCTCTCCGGGACAGCCAACTACAATGAGCAGTTCTTC